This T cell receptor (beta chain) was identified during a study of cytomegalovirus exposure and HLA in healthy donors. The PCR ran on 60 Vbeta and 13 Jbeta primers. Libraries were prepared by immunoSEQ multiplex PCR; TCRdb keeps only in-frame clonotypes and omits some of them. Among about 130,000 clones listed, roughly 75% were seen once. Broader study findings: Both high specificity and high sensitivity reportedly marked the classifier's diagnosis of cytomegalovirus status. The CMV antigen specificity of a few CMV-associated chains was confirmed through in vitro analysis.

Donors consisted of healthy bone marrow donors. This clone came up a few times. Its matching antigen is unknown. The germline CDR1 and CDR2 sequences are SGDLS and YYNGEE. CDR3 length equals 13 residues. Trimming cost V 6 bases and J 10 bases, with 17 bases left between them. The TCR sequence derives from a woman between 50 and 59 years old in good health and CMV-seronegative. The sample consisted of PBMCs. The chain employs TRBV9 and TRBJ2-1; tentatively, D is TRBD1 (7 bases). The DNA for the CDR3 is TGTGCCAGCACAGGGACTGCAGGGGGAGAGCAGTTCTTC. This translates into CASTGTAGGEQFF.